This TCR beta chain was profiled in a study of vaccination and CD4 T cells after COVID-19 (dated 2022 in TCRdb). Regarding the research as a whole: Convalescent patients had a positive SARS-CoV-2 result on nasal swab PCR, and of these patients, several had mild disease and one had severe disease. The cultures were stimulated with overlapping spike peptide pools from SARS-CoV-2 and from the common cold coronaviruses HCoV-NL63, HCoV-OC43 and HCoV-229E. Post-vaccine blood samples were taken a median of about 70 days after the second vaccine dose, with a range of 14 to 241 days. Post-COVID blood samples were collected from convalescent patients a median of roughly 100 days after diagnosis, with a range of roughly 35 to 180 days. Control cultures used a CEFX viral epitope pool as positive control, an HIV-1 Nef peptide pool as negative control, or no peptide. Participants got two doses of the Pfizer-BioNTech BNT162b2 vaccine (n=8) or two doses of the Moderna mRNA-1273 vaccine (n=2). The convalescent cohort included six males and four females, with two Hispanic individuals, seven Caucasians, two Asians and one multiracial person. The spike-specific CD4+ TCR repertoire was compared before and after mRNA vaccination in 10 COVID-19 convalescent patients and a handful of infection-naive healthy vaccine recipients.

As to this clonotype: The specificity of this receptor is unknown. No base-level quality is on record; no much larger clone is a single base apart.

Preparation of the library involved PCR. At the Johns Hopkins FTIC core, DNA from the cultured CD4+ T cells underwent TCR sequencing with the Oncomine TCR Beta short-read assay. Genomic DNA was extracted from the cultured CD4+ T cells with the QIAamp micro DNA kit. Oncomine TCR Beta libraries from cultured CD4+ T cells were pooled using unique dual indexes and sequenced on an Illumina iSeq 100. In the original analysis: Non-productive sequences were filtered out, and CDR3s that did not start with C, did not end with F or W, or were shorter than 7 amino acids were discarded. Antigen-specific clonotypes were identified with the MANAFEST web application by comparing peptide-stimulated wells with reference and other culture wells. Positive clones required FDR below 0.05, an odds ratio above 5, and productive frequency above 0.1% in at least two of three replicate wells. A clonotype counted as cross-reactive if it showed significant expansion both in the SARS-CoV-2 spike wells and in at least one common cold coronavirus spike condition. CDR3 homology was assessed with Levenshtein distances (stringdist) and unrooted phylogenetic trees (ape) in R version 3.6.1. TCRdb reworked the public reads: Q25 trimming with fastp, MiXCR clone assembly, productive beta chains retained. Records with the same CDR3 protein are collapsed into one entry carrying the most frequent genes and DNA. Clone size and V and J calls follow TCRdb, not the original study. The sample table lists about 14,000 distinct CDR3 sequences, roughly three fifths of them with a count of one. Around 18% of the sample is in the top ten clones.

General study outcomes and caveats: An increase in the median number of SARS-CoV-2-reactive clonotypes from approximately 23 after infection to roughly 36 after vaccination was observed, but the change was not found to be significant. In convalescent patients, nearly all vaccine-specific clones (304 of 307) were found to be mono-reactive for SARS-CoV-2 spike rather than cross-reactive with common cold coronaviruses. In convalescent patients, a median around 85% of post-vaccine SARS-CoV-2-reactive clones were detected only after vaccination, and vaccine-specific priming was suggested by this finding. The study included relatively few convalescent patients and did not analyze early timepoints after natural infection.

CDR1 and CDR2, per the germline V gene (reference sequence), are LNHDA and SQIVND. The CDR3 measures 11 amino acids from cysteine to phenylalanine. Left in the record is the CDR3 DNA by itself, 33 bases read in frame from the first base. The V and J ends are trimmed by 5 bases and 10 bases, leaving 11 bases between them. The sample's treatment or condition, from its label and the paper: roughly nine-day PBMC culture with coronavirus spike peptide pools or control peptides (ViraFEST assay). The ViraFEST assay was used in the study, in which antigen-specific T cells were expanded with peptide pools and expanded clonotypes were subsequently identified by TCR sequencing. The positive SARS-CoV-2 PCR tests of the convalescent patients were dated from March to December 2020, before the Alpha, Beta and Delta variants emerged in the United States. PBMCs were cultured at fewer than 2.5 million per well in IMDM supplemented with about 5% human AB serum and 9 to 10 IU/ml IL-2, with approximately 10 ug/ml peptide pools added. On days 3 and 7, half of the culture medium was replaced with fresh IL-2-containing medium. After 9 to 10 days of culture, CD4+ T cells were isolated by negative selection using the EasySep CD4+ T cell isolation kit. Ficoll-Paque Plus gradient centrifugation was used to isolate PBMCs from whole blood, and the isolated PBMCs were then either used fresh or cryopreserved at -140C. In general, triplicate wells were set up for every culture condition.

The clonotype comes from a human donor with COVID-19. The starting material was cultured CD4+ T cells from blood, obtained after SARS-CoV-2 vaccination. The sequence joins TRBV19 to TRBJ1-2, with no confident D gene call. The sequence in DNA is TGTGCCAGTAGTTCCTCGCTGGTCTACACCTTC. The translation is CASSSSLVYTF.